This T cell receptor beta chain was documented in a study of blood T cell repertoires in COVID-19. Looking at the study overall: Sites across the United States, Italy and Spain contributed samples from acute and convalescent COVID-19. T cells, B-cell-depleted T cells, or PBMCs supplied cDNA or gDNA.

Original methodology: Reference gene primer amplification gave nucleated cell count estimates. Generated by immunoSEQ multiplex PCR, the TCRdb table keeps only in-frame clones and is missing some. That table supplies the V and J calls and clone size; D and trimming were determined from the DNA. The sample includes under 200,000 clones, around nine tenths of them seen just once. The CDR3 is 12 residues long. Germline CDR1 is SEHNR and CDR2 is FQNEAQ (reference sequence). Trimming removed 6 bases from V and 6 bases from J, with 9 bases in between. The chain carries TRBV7-9 and TRBJ2-1; D might be TRBD1 (5 bases). This TCR was recovered from a middle-aged man with active or convalescent COVID-19. Material for sequencing was peripheral blood. The CDR3 here is CASRAGLNEQFF. The DNA of the CDR3 is TGTGCCAGCAGAGCAGGGCTCAATGAGCAGTTCTTC. Filled out from reference TRBV7-9 and TRBJ2-1, the complete variable domain reads DTGVSQNPRHKITKRGQNVTFRCDPISEHNRLYWYRQTLGQGPEFLTYFQNEAQLEKSRLLSDRFSAERPKGSFSTLEIQRTEQGDSAMYLCASRAGLNEQFFGPGTRLTVL.